This T cell receptor (beta chain) was documented in a study of blood T cell repertoires in COVID-19. Study as a whole: Sites in the United States, Italy and Spain provided acute and convalescent COVID-19 samples. PBMCs, B-cell-depleted T cells, or T cells provided the cDNA or gDNA that made up the material.

This CDR3 region has 15 residues. Germline V gene lookup returns CDR1 SGDLS and CDR2 YYNGEE. The V segment lost 3 bases and the J segment 6 bases; nucleotides outside the gene matches: 8. Methods used by the authors: Amplified reference gene primers provided the basis for estimating nucleated cell counts. Assay used: immunoSEQ multiplex PCR; TCRdb lists only in-frame clones, some missing. D and trimming were read from the DNA, whereas the V and J calls and clone size are those reported in that table. There are about 24,000 clones in the sample; under 90% occur only once, and around 29% lies in the top ten.

The origin of this receptor is a woman in her 70s with active COVID-19. Specimen: peripheral blood. This chain connects TRBV9 to TRBJ2-1; 8 bases line up with TRBD1. CDR3 DNA sequence: TGTGCCAGCAGCGCTAGACAGGGGATAGGCAATGAGCAGTTCTTC. This codes for CASSARQGIGNEQFF.